A selection of T cell receptor beta chains follows, all from one sample in a study of T-cell reconstitution after alpha-beta-depleted transplantation in children. Each CDR3 protein gets one entry after TCRdb re-called the PCR reads with MiXCR. Among over 70,000 distinct CDR3 sequences, over 9% were seen once, and the ten largest hold approximately 15%. The sequences come from PBMCs from the stem cell graft donor, collected from the stem cell graft. These receptors all come from a human donor who donated a stem cell graft to a child with inherited bone marrow failure. The CDR3 runs from the conserved cysteine through the conserved F or W. The order of the fields is V gene, clone size, J gene, D gene, CDR3 DNA, CDR3 protein. The D gene is left open where the match is weak. The size field is filled for only some rows; it gives once, few, many or a size class.

v_gene: TRBV29-1
abundance: many
j_gene: TRBJ2-3
d_gene: TRBD1
CDR3nt: TGCAGCGTTGAAGAGTTGGTAGGACAGGGAGGAGATACGCAGTATTTT
CDR3aa: CSVEELVGQGGDTQYF

v_gene: TRBV4-3
abundance: many
j_gene: TRBJ2-3
d_gene: NA
CDR3nt: TGCGCCAGCAGCCAAGATGATCGGGCCCCAGATACGCAGTATTTT
CDR3aa: CASSQDDRAPDTQYF

v_gene: TRBV5-1
abundance: many
j_gene: TRBJ2-7
d_gene: TRBD2
CDR3nt: TGCGCCAGCAGCACCCTTGGCGGGAGCCACTACGAGCAGTACTTC
CDR3aa: CASSTLGGSHYEQYF

v_gene: TRBV15
abundance: many
j_gene: TRBJ2-2
d_gene: NA
CDR3nt: TGTGCCACCAGCATTCGCAGGACCGGGGAGCTGTTTTTT
CDR3aa: CATSIRRTGELFF

v_gene: TRBV24-1
abundance: many
j_gene: TRBJ2-2
d_gene: TRBD2
CDR3nt: TGTGCCACCAGTGACGAGGGACTAGAGGGCACCGGGGAGCTGTTTTTT
CDR3aa: CATSDEGLEGTGELFF

v_gene: TRBV12-5
abundance: many
j_gene: TRBJ1-1
d_gene: NA
CDR3nt: TGTGCTAGTGGTTTGGATCTATGGGCTTTCTTT
CDR3aa: CASGLDLWAFF

v_gene: TRBV13
abundance: NA
j_gene: TRBJ2-1
d_gene: NA
CDR3nt: TGTGCCAGCAGCTTAGGCCCTGGGAATGAGCAGTTCTTC
CDR3aa: CASSLGPGNEQFF

v_gene: TRBV5-6
abundance: NA
j_gene: TRBJ1-5
d_gene: TRBD1
CDR3nt: TGTGCCAGCAGCTTGGGGACAGGGGTTAGAAACCAGCCCCAGCATTTT
CDR3aa: CASSLGTGVRNQPQHF

v_gene: TRBV4-1
abundance: many
j_gene: TRBJ2-1
d_gene: TRBD2
CDR3nt: TGCGCCAGCAGGGCTAGCGGGTTCTACAATGAGCAGTTCTTC
CDR3aa: CASRASGFYNEQFF

v_gene: TRBV20-1
abundance: many
j_gene: TRBJ2-1
d_gene: TRBD2
CDR3nt: TGCAGTGCTCGGCTTCCGGGACTAGCAAACGGGGAGCAGTTCTTC
CDR3aa: CSARLPGLANGEQFF

v_gene: TRBV6-1
abundance: NA
j_gene: TRBJ2-2
d_gene: NA
CDR3nt: TGTGCCAGCAGGGACACAGGGAAGGGGGAGCTGTTTTTT
CDR3aa: CASRDTGKGELFF

v_gene: TRBV12-3/TRBV12-4
abundance: many
j_gene: TRBJ1-2
d_gene: TRBD1
CDR3nt: TGTGCCAGCAGAATGGACAGGGGAAATGGCTACACCTTC
CDR3aa: CASRMDRGNGYTF

v_gene: TRBV12-3/TRBV12-4
abundance: many
j_gene: TRBJ1-5
d_gene: NA
CDR3nt: TGTGCCAGCAGTAATCGGGGAAGCAATCAGCCCCAGCATTTT
CDR3aa: CASSNRGSNQPQHF

v_gene: TRBV12-3/TRBV12-4
abundance: few
j_gene: TRBJ2-3
d_gene: NA
CDR3nt: TGTGCCAGCAGTTTCCTCAGGGCCCCACTCACAGATACGCAGTATTTT
CDR3aa: CASSFLRAPLTDTQYF

v_gene: TRBV7-2
abundance: few
j_gene: TRBJ1-5
d_gene: NA
CDR3nt: TGTGCCAGCAGCTTAGTGACGGTCGGCAATCAGCCCCAGCATTTT
CDR3aa: CASSLVTVGNQPQHF

v_gene: TRBV12-3/TRBV12-4
abundance: many
j_gene: TRBJ2-5
d_gene: NA
CDR3nt: TGTGCCAGCAGTCTCCGGGACGGGTTAATCCAGACCCAGTACTTC
CDR3aa: CASSLRDGLIQTQYF

v_gene: TRBV5-1
abundance: many
j_gene: TRBJ2-7
d_gene: TRBD1
CDR3nt: TGCGCCAGCAGGGACAGGGACTACGAGCAGTACTTC
CDR3aa: CASRDRDYEQYF

v_gene: TRBV4-3
abundance: many
j_gene: TRBJ2-2
d_gene: TRBD1
CDR3nt: TGCGCCAGCAGCCCGACAGGGGAAAAGGGGGAGCTGTTTTTT
CDR3aa: CASSPTGEKGELFF

v_gene: TRBV29-1
abundance: many
j_gene: TRBJ2-7
d_gene: NA
CDR3nt: TGCAGCGTTGTGATACTCCGGGACACCTACGAGCAGTACTTC
CDR3aa: CSVVILRDTYEQYF

v_gene: TRBV20-1
abundance: many
j_gene: TRBJ1-2
d_gene: TRBD1
CDR3nt: TGCAGTGCTTCTTTCGGGACAGACTATGGCTACACCTTC
CDR3aa: CSASFGTDYGYTF

v_gene: TRBV6-1
abundance: NA
j_gene: TRBJ2-7
d_gene: NA
CDR3nt: TGTGCCATCCACGACATCGGGGAACGGTACGAGCAGTACTTC
CDR3aa: CAIHDIGERYEQYF

v_gene: TRBV3-1
abundance: many
j_gene: TRBJ2-7
d_gene: TRBD2
CDR3nt: TGTGCCAGCAGCCAGCGGGAGGGTTCTGGCGAGCAGTACTTC
CDR3aa: CASSQREGSGEQYF

v_gene: TRBV5-1
abundance: many
j_gene: TRBJ2-1
d_gene: TRBD2
CDR3nt: TGCGCCAGCAGCTATTTAAGCGGGAGCTCCTACAATGAGCAGTTCTTC
CDR3aa: CASSYLSGSSYNEQFF

v_gene: TRBV20-1
abundance: NA
j_gene: TRBJ2-3
d_gene: NA
CDR3nt: TGCAGTGCTAGAGTCGCGGGGGCGCTTGATACGCAGTATTTT
CDR3aa: CSARVAGALDTQYF

v_gene: TRBV6-5
abundance: many
j_gene: TRBJ2-2
d_gene: TRBD2
CDR3nt: TGTGCCAGCAGTTCGAGTCTAGCGGGAGGCACCGGGGAGCTGTTTTTT
CDR3aa: CASSSSLAGGTGELFF

v_gene: TRBV18
abundance: many
j_gene: TRBJ1-5
d_gene: TRBD1
CDR3nt: TGTGCCAGCTCACCACAGGGGGCTGGTCAGCCCCAGCATTTT
CDR3aa: CASSPQGAGQPQHF

v_gene: TRBV29-1
abundance: once
j_gene: TRBJ2-7
d_gene: NA
CDR3nt: TGCAGCGTTGAAGGTGGGGGCGCGTACGAGCAGTACTTC
CDR3aa: CSVEGGGAYEQYF

v_gene: TRBV20-1
abundance: many
j_gene: TRBJ2-5
d_gene: TRBD2
CDR3nt: TGCAGTGCTAGAAAGCTAGCGGGGGGGGGGCAAGAGACCCAGTACTTC
CDR3aa: CSARKLAGGGQETQYF

v_gene: TRBV10-3
abundance: many
j_gene: TRBJ2-5
d_gene: NA
CDR3nt: TGTGCCATCTCCCGAGGACCGTCGGTACAAGAGACCCAGTACTTC
CDR3aa: CAISRGPSVQETQYF

v_gene: TRBV5-1
abundance: many
j_gene: TRBJ1-1
d_gene: NA
CDR3nt: TGCGCCAGCAGCTTGGACGAGGGCGGCTCGAACACTGAAGCTTTCTTT
CDR3aa: CASSLDEGGSNTEAFF

v_gene: TRBV15
abundance: many
j_gene: TRBJ2-1
d_gene: NA
CDR3nt: TGTGCCACCAGCGGAGGCCCGGGTGAGCAGTTCTTC
CDR3aa: CATSGGPGEQFF

v_gene: TRBV27
abundance: many
j_gene: TRBJ1-4
d_gene: NA
CDR3nt: TGTGCCAGCAGTTTGGCCGGAGGAAGAGGTGAAAAACTGTTTTTT
CDR3aa: CASSLAGGRGEKLFF

v_gene: TRBV7-2
abundance: many
j_gene: TRBJ1-2
d_gene: NA
CDR3nt: TGTGCCAGCAGCTTTGGAAGACAGTATGGCTACACCTTC
CDR3aa: CASSFGRQYGYTF

v_gene: TRBV20-1
abundance: few
j_gene: TRBJ2-1
d_gene: NA
CDR3nt: TGCAGTGCTAGCCCAGGGGACAATGAGCAGTTCTTC
CDR3aa: CSASPGDNEQFF

v_gene: TRBV6-5
abundance: many
j_gene: TRBJ2-1
d_gene: TRBD2
CDR3nt: TGTGCCAGCAAAGGGCTAGCGGGAGTTTGGGAGCAGTTCTTC
CDR3aa: CASKGLAGVWEQFF

v_gene: TRBV29-1
abundance: many
j_gene: TRBJ1-4
d_gene: TRBD1
CDR3nt: TGCAGCGTGCAGGGGGATAATGAAAAACTGTTTTTT
CDR3aa: CSVQGDNEKLFF

v_gene: TRBV29-1
abundance: many
j_gene: TRBJ1-2
d_gene: NA
CDR3nt: TGCAGCGTTGATATGGGGTTGGGAGCTAACTATGGCTACACCTTC
CDR3aa: CSVDMGLGANYGYTF

v_gene: TRBV7-2
abundance: many
j_gene: TRBJ1-1
d_gene: NA
CDR3nt: TGTGCCAGCACTGAACAGGGGAACACTGAAGCTTTCTTT
CDR3aa: CASTEQGNTEAFF

v_gene: TRBV5-1
abundance: many
j_gene: TRBJ2-5
d_gene: TRBD2
CDR3nt: TGCGCCAGCAGCTTGGCACTAGCGGGGGAAGAGACCCAGTACTTC
CDR3aa: CASSLALAGEETQYF

v_gene: TRBV5-1
abundance: many
j_gene: TRBJ2-7
d_gene: TRBD2
CDR3nt: TGCGCCAGCAGCCCTATCCCGGGACTACCTTTATACGAGCAGTACTTC
CDR3aa: CASSPIPGLPLYEQYF

v_gene: TRBV3-1
abundance: many
j_gene: TRBJ2-2
d_gene: NA
CDR3nt: TGTGCCAGCAGCCAAGAGGGACTTAACACCGGGGAGCTGTTTTTT
CDR3aa: CASSQEGLNTGELFF

v_gene: TRBV4-2
abundance: many
j_gene: TRBJ2-7
d_gene: NA
CDR3nt: TGTGCCAGCAGCCAAGATCGGGCTTCCTACGAGCAGTACTTC
CDR3aa: CASSQDRASYEQYF

v_gene: TRBV4-1
abundance: many
j_gene: TRBJ2-7
d_gene: NA
CDR3nt: TGCGCCAGCAGCCAAGATCTTGCCTACGAGCAGTACTTC
CDR3aa: CASSQDLAYEQYF

v_gene: TRBV7-2
abundance: many
j_gene: TRBJ2-2
d_gene: TRBD1
CDR3nt: TGTGCCAGCAGCTTAGGGGCGGACAGGGGGCCCGGGGAGCTGTTTTTT
CDR3aa: CASSLGADRGPGELFF

v_gene: TRBV29-1
abundance: many
j_gene: TRBJ2-3
d_gene: TRBD2
CDR3nt: TGCAGCGTTGGCGGTCCTACTAGCGGTATGGGCACAGATACGCAGTATTTT
CDR3aa: CSVGGPTSGMGTDTQYF

v_gene: TRBV7-9
abundance: many
j_gene: TRBJ2-3
d_gene: NA
CDR3nt: TGTGCCAGCAGCTTTTTTCTGGGCCGCACAGATACGCAGTATTTT
CDR3aa: CASSFFLGRTDTQYF

v_gene: TRBV7-2
abundance: few
j_gene: TRBJ2-3
d_gene: NA
CDR3nt: TGTGCCAGCAGCTTAGCGCCGTCTGGCACAGATACGCAGTATTTT
CDR3aa: CASSLAPSGTDTQYF

v_gene: TRBV7-3
abundance: few
j_gene: TRBJ2-3
d_gene: NA
CDR3nt: TGTGCCAGCAGCTTGCGGGACACAGATACGCAGTATTTT
CDR3aa: CASSLRDTDTQYF

v_gene: TRBV6-2/TRBV6-3
abundance: many
j_gene: TRBJ2-4
d_gene: NA
CDR3nt: TGTGCCAGCAGCCTCAGGCAGGTGGGAAACATTCAGTACTTC
CDR3aa: CASSLRQVGNIQYF

v_gene: TRBV5-5
abundance: many
j_gene: TRBJ2-3
d_gene: NA
CDR3nt: TGTGCCAGCTCGAGAGGTGCAGGGGAGCGGAGTGCGCAGTATTTT
CDR3aa: CASSRGAGERSAQYF